These 12 T cell receptor beta chains share one sample of origin, sequenced in a study of identical twins. Each CDR3 protein gets one entry after TCRdb re-called the 5' RACE reads with MiXCR. Of hundreds of thousands of distinct CDR3 sequences in the sample, approximately 20% were seen once. This sample was shared with a second study, whose subject was yellow fever vaccine responses in identical twins.

Specimen: CD4+ T cells sorted from blood. The receptors come from a woman between 18 and 30 years old in good health.

This clonotype was found many times. CDR3 sequence reads: CASSYTLTDQYF. The CDR3 bases are TGTGCCAGCAGTTATACCCTGACCGACCAGTACTTC. The chain links TRBV6-2 or TRBV6-3 to TRBJ2-5; D is unresolved. Trimming left V 3 bases short and J 10 bases short, with 12 bases between. Germline CDR1 MNHEY, CDR2 SVGEGT. The CDR3 covers 12 residues.

In its sample, this clonotype was seen many times. V gene TRBV12-3 or TRBV12-4 combines with J gene TRBJ1-5; no firm D call. CDR3 length: 15 amino acids. The germline V and J ends were trimmed by 3 bases and 4 bases, with 13 bases remaining between them. Written as DNA, the CDR3 is TGTGCCAGCAGTTTGTCCGGGCTTGGGAATCAGCCCCAGCATTTT. Translated: CASSLSGLGNQPQHF.

The J gene is TRBJ2-7, the V gene TRBV5-1, with 12 bases lining up with TRBD2. Trimming cost V 4 bases and J 9 bases; bases outside gene matches: 14. The CDR3 has 16 residues. The germline gives CDR1 SGHRS, CDR2 YFSETQ. The CDR3 region has the DNA TGCGCCAGCAGCCCACATACTAGCGGGAGGATTATGGCGCAGTACTTC. Translated, it gives CASSPHTSGRIMAQYF.

This clonotype has a single count. This chain links TRBV20-1 with TRBJ2-7; a possible D gene is TRBD2 (5 bases). The germline V gene encodes CDR1 DFQATT and CDR2 SNEGSKA (reference sequence). Trimming removed 5 bases from V and 3 bases from J, with 17 bases in between. The CDR3 covers 14 residues. The CDR3 bases are TGCAGTGCTTTCCCCATCGGGGAATACTACGAGCAGTACTTC. It yields the protein CSAFPIGEYYEQYF.

This clonotype has more than one count but fewer than ten. The rearrangement uses TRBV7-8 and TRBJ2-3, with 7 bases identical to TRBD2. The CDR3 loop spans 16 amino acids. J gave up 3 bases and V 8 bases, and 14 bases lay outside the gene matches. Per the germline V gene, CDR1 is SGHVS and CDR2 is FQNEAQ. CDR3: CASRYRGGGWTDTQYF. CDR3 DNA: TGTGCCAGCCGGTATAGGGGCGGGGGATGGACAGATACGCAGTATTTT. Combining the CDR3 with reference TRBV7-8 and TRBJ2-3 gives the whole variable domain GAGVSQSPRYKVAKRGQDVALRCDPISGHVSLFWYQQALGQGPEFLTYFQNEAQLDKSGLPSDRFFAERPEGSVSTLKIQRTQQEDSAVYLCASRYRGGGWTDTQYFGPGTRLTVL.

The genes are TRBV2 and TRBJ2-5; 8 bases map to TRBD2. CDR3 length: 16 amino acids. Trimming removed 3 bases from V and 4 bases from J; junction bases left unmatched: 10. In germline, CDR1 is SNHLY, CDR2 FYNNEI. The CDR3 is CASSESPRGLGETQYF. The CDR3 DNA reads TGTGCCAGCAGTGAGAGCCCCAGGGGACTAGGAGAGACCCAGTACTTC.

There are a few counts of this clonotype. This chain links TRBV4-1 with TRBJ2-3, with a tentative D call TRBD2 (5 bases). V shed 1 base and J shed 4 bases, with 12 bases lying between them. The CDR3 extends over 15 amino acids. CDR1 and CDR2 from the germline V gene are MGHRA and YSYEKL. The CDR3 reads CASSQVGVGADTQYF. The DNA for the CDR3 is TGCGCCAGCAGCCAAGTCGGGGTAGGCGCAGATACGCAGTATTTT.

The CDR3 is CASSLRLDDEQFF. The DNA for the CDR3 is TGTGCCAGCAGCCTGCGACTAGATGATGAGCAGTTCTTC. This chain links TRBV5-6 with TRBJ2-1; tentatively, D is TRBD2 (6 bases). CDR1 and CDR2 (germline): SGHDT, YYEEEE. The CDR3 consists of 13 residues. Trimming shortened V by 4 bases and J by 8 bases, and 13 bases separated the two germline ends.

The table lists this clonotype with a few counts. V gene TRBV29-1 combines with J gene TRBJ2-2; 7 nucleotides align to TRBD1. The CDR3 spans 14 residues. Trimming removed 8 bases from V and 6 bases from J; junction bases left unmatched: 12. Germline CDR1 is SQVTM and CDR2 is ANQGSEA. The CDR3 loop reads CSIRTGRGPGELFF. In DNA form, the CDR3 reads TGCAGCATCAGGACAGGCCGTGGCCCCGGGGAGCTGTTTTTT.

This CDR3 reads CASSRVRDRVSLYEQYF. The CDR3 bases are TGTGCCAGCTCCCGAGTACGGGACAGGGTATCTCTCTACGAGCAGTACTTC. The genes are TRBV2 and TRBJ2-7; 9 positions agree with TRBD1. The trim removed 8 bases at V and 3 bases at J, leaving 17 bases unmatched. This CDR3 comprises 17 residues. Germline values: CDR1 SNHLY, CDR2 FYNNEI.

V and J are TRBV6-1 and TRBJ1-6; D unresolved. This CDR3 spans 15 amino acids. Germline CDR1 and CDR2: MNHNS and SASEGT. V lost 6 bases to trimming and J lost 5 bases, with 14 bases between them. The CDR3 spells CASRPAGGNNSPLHF. The CDR3 DNA reads as TGTGCCAGCAGACCCGCAGGTGGCAATAATTCACCCCTCCACTTT.

Here the CDR3 reads CASSAPGTVSYNEQFF. CDR3 coding DNA: TGTGCCAGCTCAGCGCCCGGGACGGTATCCTACAATGAGCAGTTCTTC. V usage is TRBV18 and J usage is TRBJ2-1; D tentatively reads TRBD1 or TRBD2 (5 bases each). Per germline, CDR1 KGHSH and CDR2 LQKENI. Trimming left V 5 bases short and J 1 base short, with 15 bases between. This CDR3 is built from 16 residues.